What follows are 9 T cell receptor beta chains derived from one specimen sequenced in a study of T cells after posttransplantation cyclophosphamide. Libraries were prepared by immunoSEQ multiplex PCR; TCRdb keeps only in-frame clonotypes and omits some of them. The data contain about 8,000 clones, more than 85% of them singletons. Sequencing input: CD4+ T cells sorted from blood. Source of these receptors: a woman between 45 and 65 years old in good health and a related stem cell transplant donor.

The J gene is TRBJ1-2, the V gene TRBV27; 10 positions match TRBD1. This CDR3 spans 15 amino acids. V dropped 10 bases and J dropped 8; count of bases not matched to a gene: 16. Per the germline V gene, CDR1 is MNHEY and CDR2 is SMNVEV (reference sequence). The CDR3: CATRTGGTPLEGYTF. DNA of the CDR3: TGTGCCACCCGGACAGGGGGAACCCCCCTTGAAGGCTACACCTTC.

This sequence joins TRBV13 and TRBJ2-7; the D is unclear. Germline values: CDR1 PRHDT, CDR2 FYEKMQ (reference sequence). V was cut by 0 bases and J by 0 bases, with 6 bases left in between. This CDR3 region has 14 residues. The chain's CDR3 is CASSLGSNSYEQYF. CDR3 coding DNA: TGTGCCAGCAGCTTAGGTTCAAACTCCTACGAGCAGTACTTC.

This rearrangement joins TRBV19 to TRBJ1-3; D is uncertain. Trimming cost V 3 bases and J 0 bases, with 6 bases left between them. The CDR3 has 14 residues. CDR1 is LNHDA, CDR2 SQIVND, per germline (reference sequence). CDR3 DNA sequence: TGTGCCAGTAGTATTGAGGTCTCTGGAAACACCATATATTTT. Residues: CASSIEVSGNTIYF. Supplemented by reference TRBV19 and TRBJ1-3, the full variable domain reads DGGITQSPKYLFRKEGQNVTLSCEQNLNHDAMYWYRQDPGQGLRLIYYSQIVNDFQKGDIAEGYSVSREKKESFPLTVTSAQKNPTAFYLCASSIEVSGNTIYFGEGSWLTVV.

This chain joins TRBV18 and TRBJ2-7; TRBD1 matches at 7 bases. The CDR3 has 14 amino acids. The germline V gene has CDR1 KGHSH and CDR2 LQKENI. After removal of 8 bases from V and 1 base from J, the junction contained 8 bases not matched to a gene. The CDR3 bases are TGTGCCAGCACGACAGGGCTGGCTTCCTACGAGCAGTACTTC. Its translation: CASTTGLASYEQYF.

V is TRBV5-1 and J is TRBJ2-1, with TRBD2 identical over 9 bases. The ends lost 5 bases at V and 7 bases at J; junction bases unmatched: 13. This CDR3 has 16 amino acids. In germline, CDR1 is SGHRS, CDR2 YFSETQ. Here the CDR3 DNA reads TGCGCCAGCAGTGGGGCCCGACTAGCGGACCTGAATGAGCAGTTCTTC. Translated: CASSGARLADLNEQFF.

J is TRBJ1-1 and V is TRBV28; 7 positions agree with TRBD1. CDR3 length equals 14 residues. Germline CDR1 MDHEN, CDR2 SYDVKM. After removal of 7 bases from V and 3 bases from J, the junction contained 8 bases not matched to a gene. CDR3 amino acids: CASIQGGGYTEAFF. The CDR3 DNA reads as TGTGCCAGCATTCAAGGGGGCGGGTACACTGAAGCTTTCTTT.

This chain connects TRBV7-2 to TRBJ2-3, with 7 bases fitting TRBD2. With 1 base clipped from V and 2 bases from J, the junction kept 0 bases outside the gene matches. There are 14 residues in the CDR3. The V gene's germline CDR1 is SGHTA and CDR2 FQGNSA. This chain's CDR3 is CASSLGDYTDTQYF. As DNA, the CDR3 is TGTGCCAGCAGCTTAGGGGACTACACAGATACGCAGTATTTT.

This clone was recorded once. This rearrangement joins TRBV6-5 to TRBJ1-3, with D possibly TRBD1 on 6 matching bases. The CDR3 is 15 residues long. Germline values: CDR1 MNHEY, CDR2 SVGAGI. V was clipped by 5 bases and J by 5 bases, with 16 bases between them. CDR3 residues: CASSTAGAERNTIYF. For the CDR3, the DNA is TGTGCCAGCAGTACCGCGGGGGCTGAGAGAAACACCATATATTTT.

The chain links TRBV5-1 to TRBJ2-7; D may be TRBD1 (6 bases). This CDR3 is built from 13 residues. Germline V lookup: CDR1 SGHRS, CDR2 YFSETQ. Between the trimmed V and J ends, which lost 0 bases and 5 bases, there was a span of 9 bases. The CDR3 loop reads CASSLVQGHEQYF. For the CDR3, the DNA is TGCGCCAGCAGCTTGGTACAGGGCCACGAGCAGTACTTC.